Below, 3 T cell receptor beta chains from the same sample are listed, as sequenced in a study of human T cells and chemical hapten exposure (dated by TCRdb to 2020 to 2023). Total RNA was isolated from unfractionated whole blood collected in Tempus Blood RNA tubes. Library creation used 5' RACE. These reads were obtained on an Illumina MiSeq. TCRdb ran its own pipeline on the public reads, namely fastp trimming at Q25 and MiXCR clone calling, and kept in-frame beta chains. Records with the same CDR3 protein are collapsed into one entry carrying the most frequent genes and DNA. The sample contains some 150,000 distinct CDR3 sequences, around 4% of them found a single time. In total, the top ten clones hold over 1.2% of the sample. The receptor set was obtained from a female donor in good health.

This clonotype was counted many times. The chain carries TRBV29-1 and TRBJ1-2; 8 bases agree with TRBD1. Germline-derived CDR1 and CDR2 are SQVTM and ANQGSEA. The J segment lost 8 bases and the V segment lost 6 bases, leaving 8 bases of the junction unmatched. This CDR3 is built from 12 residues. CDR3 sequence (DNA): TGCAGCGTGGCAGGGGGCTCGGGGGGCTACACCTTC. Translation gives CSVAGGSGGYTF.

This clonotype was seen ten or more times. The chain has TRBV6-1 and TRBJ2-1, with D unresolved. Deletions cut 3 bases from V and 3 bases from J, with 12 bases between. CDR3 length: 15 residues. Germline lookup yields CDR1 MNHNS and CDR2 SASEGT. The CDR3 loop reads CASSDGSSNYNEQFF. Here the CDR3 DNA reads TGTGCCAGCAGTGATGGCAGTTCTAACTACAATGAGCAGTTCTTC.

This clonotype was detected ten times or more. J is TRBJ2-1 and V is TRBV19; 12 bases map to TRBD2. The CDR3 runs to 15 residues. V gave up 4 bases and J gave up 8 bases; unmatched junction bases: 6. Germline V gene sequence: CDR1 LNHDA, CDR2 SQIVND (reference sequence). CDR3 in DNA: TGTGCCAGTAGTAAGACTAGCGGGAGAGCGGATGAGCAGTTCTTC. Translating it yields CASSKTSGRADEQFF.